These 10 T cell receptor beta chains share one sample of origin, sequenced in a study of identical twins. TCRdb reanalysed the 5' RACE reads using MiXCR and keeps one entry per CDR3 protein. The repertoire holds 1.5 million to 2 million distinct CDR3 sequences, with 25% to 35% as singletons. The specimen sequenced was cord blood. The source is a newborn girl in good health.

The chain uses TRBV3-1 and TRBJ1-2, with 7 bases identical to TRBD1. CDR1 and CDR2 (germline): LGHDT, YNNKEL (reference sequence). The CDR3 has 13 amino acids. V dropped 4 bases and J dropped 8; count of bases not matched to a gene: 7. CDR3 sequence reads: CASSPHSGGGYTF. CDR3 bases: TGTGCCAGCAGCCCCCACTCAGGGGGGGGCTACACCTTC.

The J gene is TRBJ1-1, the V gene TRBV20-1; D is unresolved. Looked up from germline, CDR1 is DFQATT and CDR2 is SNEGSKA (reference sequence). The CDR3 length is 11 residues. Trimming stripped 6 bases from V and 0 bases from J, with 5 bases between. The DNA for the CDR3 is TGCAGTGCCCACATGAACACTGAAGCTTTCTTT. Translating it yields CSAHMNTEAFF.

The rearrangement links TRBV29-1 to TRBJ2-3, with D perhaps matching TRBD1 (6 bases). Trimming cost V 6 bases and J 0 bases, with 10 bases left between them. In germline, CDR1 is SQVTM, CDR2 ANQGSEA. The CDR3 contains 13 residues. The CDR3 is CSVQGRSTDTQYF. CDR3 DNA sequence: TGCAGCGTCCAGGGGCGAAGCACAGATACGCAGTATTTT.

The chain links TRBV5-1 to TRBJ1-2; 7 nucleotides line up with TRBD1. Trimming removed 0 bases from V and 2 bases from J; junction bases left unmatched: 4. The CDR3 totals 15 residues. Germline V CDR1 and CDR2: SGHRS, YFSETQ. The CDR3 loop reads CASSLDGRGNYGYTF. The CDR3 DNA reads as TGCGCCAGCAGCTTGGATGGCAGGGGGAACTATGGCTACACCTTC.

Concerning this clonotype itself: The junction departs from the called germline gene at one end, perhaps through a read error. The rearrangement joins TRBV10-3 to TRBJ2-4; TRBD2 matches 13 bases. The CDR3 contains 17 residues. Germline CDR1 ENHRY, CDR2 SYGVKD. The chain's CDR3 is CTISELAGGLAKNIQYF. The DNA of the CDR3 is TGTACCATCAGTGAACTAGCGGGGGGGCTAGCCAAAAACATTCAGTACTTC.

The rearrangement links TRBV28 to TRBJ1-1; D may be TRBD1 (5 bases). CDR3 length: 11 residues. The germline gives CDR1 MDHEN, CDR2 SYDVKM. Trimming pared 11 bases from V and 3 bases from J, leaving 10 bases between. CDR3 amino acids: CAAGDHTEAFF. For the CDR3, the DNA is TGTGCCGCTGGGGACCACACTGAAGCTTTCTTT.

This chain connects TRBV10-3 to TRBJ2-7; D perhaps matches TRBD1 (6 bases). This CDR3 is built from 14 residues. Germline CDR1 is ENHRY and CDR2 is SYGVKD. Trimming pared 3 bases from V and 3 bases from J, leaving 12 bases between. CDR3 residues: CAISEVQGHYEQYF. DNA of the CDR3: TGTGCCATCAGTGAAGTACAGGGCCACTACGAGCAGTACTTC.

This clonotype is a singleton in its sample. The gene calls are TRBV29-1 and TRBJ1-2; unclear D gene. CDR3 length: 12 amino acids. V lost 4 bases and J 3 bases, leaving 9 bases between the germline ends. The V gene's germline CDR1 is SQVTM and CDR2 ANQGSEA. Here the CDR3 reads CSVGWQDYGYTF. For the CDR3, the DNA is TGCAGCGTTGGTTGGCAGGACTATGGCTACACCTTC.

V gene TRBV5-5 combines with J gene TRBJ2-3, with 12 bases that match TRBD2. J was trimmed by 2 bases and V by 5 bases; bases with no gene match: 15. The CDR3 totals 19 residues. Germline V CDR1 and CDR2: SGHKS, YYEKEE (reference sequence). CDR3 amino acids: CASRPGLAGNGGITDTQYF. The CDR3 DNA reads TGTGCCAGCAGGCCTGGACTAGCGGGAAATGGGGGGATCACAGATACGCAGTATTTT. Together with reference TRBV5-5 and TRBJ2-3, the CDR3 gives the full variable domain: DAGVTQSPTHLIKTRGQQVTLRCSPISGHKSVSWYQQVLGQGPQFIFQYYEKEERGRGNFPDRFSARQFPNYSSELNVNALLLGDSALYLCASRPGLAGNGGITDTQYFGPGTRLTVL.

With regard to this clonotype: Possible read error: a much larger clone is one base away. The genes are TRBV12-3 or TRBV12-4 and TRBJ2-3; the D gene is possibly TRBD1 (6 bases). This CDR3 comprises 14 residues. Trimming pared 5 bases from V and 4 bases from J, leaving 13 bases between. CDR3 amino acids: CASSRREGADTQYF. In DNA form, the CDR3 reads TGTGCCAGCAGTAGGAGAGAGGGGGCAGATACGCAGTATTTT.